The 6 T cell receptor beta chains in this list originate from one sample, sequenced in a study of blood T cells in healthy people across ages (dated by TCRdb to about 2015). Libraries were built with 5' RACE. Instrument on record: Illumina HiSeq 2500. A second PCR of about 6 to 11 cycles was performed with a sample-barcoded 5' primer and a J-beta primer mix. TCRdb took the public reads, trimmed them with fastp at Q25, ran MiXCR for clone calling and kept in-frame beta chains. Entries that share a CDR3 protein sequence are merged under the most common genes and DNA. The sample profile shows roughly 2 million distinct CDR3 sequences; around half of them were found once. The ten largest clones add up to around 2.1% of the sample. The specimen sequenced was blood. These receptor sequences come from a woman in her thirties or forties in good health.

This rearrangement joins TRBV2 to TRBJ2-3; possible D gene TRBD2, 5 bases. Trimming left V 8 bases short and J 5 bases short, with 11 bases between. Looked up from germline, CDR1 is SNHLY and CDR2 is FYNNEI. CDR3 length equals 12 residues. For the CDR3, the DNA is TGTGCCAGCGCTAGGAGCGGAGATACGCAGTATTTT. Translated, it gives CASARSGDTQYF.

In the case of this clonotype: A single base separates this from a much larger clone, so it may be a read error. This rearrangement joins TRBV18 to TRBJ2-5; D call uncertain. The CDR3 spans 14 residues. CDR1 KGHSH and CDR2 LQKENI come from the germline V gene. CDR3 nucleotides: TGTACCAGCTCACGAGCTCAGAACCAAGAGACCCAGTACTTC. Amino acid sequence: CTSSRAQNQETQYF.

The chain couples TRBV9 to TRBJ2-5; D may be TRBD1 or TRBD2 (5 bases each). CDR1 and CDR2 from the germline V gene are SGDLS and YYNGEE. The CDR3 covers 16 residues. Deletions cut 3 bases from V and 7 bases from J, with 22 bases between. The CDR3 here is CASSGLQGPPRGTQYF. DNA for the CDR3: TGTGCCAGCAGCGGACTTCAGGGACCGCCACGCGGGACCCAGTACTTC.

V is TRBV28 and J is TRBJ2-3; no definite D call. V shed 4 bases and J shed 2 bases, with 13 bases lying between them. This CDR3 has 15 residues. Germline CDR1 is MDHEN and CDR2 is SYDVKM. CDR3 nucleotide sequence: TGTGCCAGCAGTTGGGGTAACGGGCTCACAGATACGCAGTATTTT. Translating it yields CASSWGNGLTDTQYF.

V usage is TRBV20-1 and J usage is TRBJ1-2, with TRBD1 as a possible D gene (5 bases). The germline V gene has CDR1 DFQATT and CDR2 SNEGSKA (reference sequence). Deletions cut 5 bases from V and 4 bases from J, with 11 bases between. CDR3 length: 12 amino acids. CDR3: CSAQSGPYGYTF. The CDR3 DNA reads TGCAGTGCTCAATCAGGGCCCTATGGCTACACCTTC.

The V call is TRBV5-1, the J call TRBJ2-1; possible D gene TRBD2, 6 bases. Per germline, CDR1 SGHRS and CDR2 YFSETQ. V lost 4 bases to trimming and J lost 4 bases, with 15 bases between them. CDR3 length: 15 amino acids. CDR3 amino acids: CASSVSGSPYNEQFF. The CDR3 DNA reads TGCGCCAGCAGCGTGAGCGGGTCGCCGTACAATGAGCAGTTCTTC.